This entry concerns a single T cell receptor beta chain. Its antigen is unidentified. This entry belongs to a study of T cells after yellow fever vaccination. Study observations and caveats: Reappearance after the booster was observed for most primary-vaccination clones (about 96% CD4, just over 85% CD8). The secondary response showed a weaker magnitude and a faster peak, day 5 versus 15.

TCRdb reprocessed the 5' RACE reads with MiXCR, giving one entry per CDR3 protein. This table holds around 250,000 distinct CDR3 sequences, 6.9% found once. The sample consisted of CD4+ T cells sorted from PBMCs, taken 15 days after the yellow fever booster vaccination. This receptor was identified in a young man who received the YFV17D yellow fever vaccine.

CDR3 sequence (DNA): TGCAGCGTGATAACGGAGGGCAGAATCAATGAGCAGTTCTTC. It yields the protein CSVITEGRINEQFF. This chain connects TRBV29-1 to TRBJ2-1; maybe TRBD2 (6 bases). The ends were cut back, 6 bases at V and 6 bases at J, with 18 bases in the middle. The CDR3 totals 14 residues. Germline V gene data show CDR1 as SQVTM and CDR2 as ANQGSEA.